This T cell receptor (beta chain) was observed in a study of blood T cell repertoires in COVID-19. The wider study: The United States, Italy and Spain were the sources of the acute and convalescent COVID-19 samples.

The CDR3 consists of 15 residues. Germline V gene lookup returns CDR1 SGHNT and CDR2 YYREEE (reference sequence). V was trimmed by 4 bases and J by 2 bases, leaving 12 bases between them. Clones were read by immunoSEQ multiplex PCR, and TCRdb kept only the in-frame ones, dropping some. The sample has about 280,000 clones, 75% to 90% seen once; the top ten hold approximately 2.2%. This clone appeared once. The sequencing input was peripheral blood. The gene calls are TRBV5-4 and TRBJ2-2; possible D gene TRBD1, 6 bases. The TCR was taken from a woman aged 25 to 45 who had recovered from COVID-19. Here the CDR3 reads CASSAGTLNTGELFF. The CDR3 region has the DNA TGTGCCAGCAGCGCCGGGACACTTAACACCGGGGAGCTGTTTTTT.